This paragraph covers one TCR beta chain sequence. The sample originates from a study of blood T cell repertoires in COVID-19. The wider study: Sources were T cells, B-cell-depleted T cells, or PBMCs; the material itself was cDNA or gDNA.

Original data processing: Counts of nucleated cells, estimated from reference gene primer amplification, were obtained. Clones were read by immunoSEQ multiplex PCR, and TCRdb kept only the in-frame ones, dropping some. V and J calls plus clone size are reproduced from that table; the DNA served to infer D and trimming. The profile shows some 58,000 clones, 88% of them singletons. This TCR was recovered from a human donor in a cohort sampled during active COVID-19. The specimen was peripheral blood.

This CDR3 is CSASYGQKNTGELFF. In DNA, the CDR3 is TGCAGTGCTAGTTACGGACAGAAGAACACCGGGGAGCTGTTTTTT. This chain joins TRBV20-1 and TRBJ2-2; the D gene is possibly TRBD1 (6 bases). The CDR3 totals 15 residues. CDR1 and CDR2 from the germline V gene are DFQATT and SNEGSKA (reference sequence). Trimming pared 3 bases from V and 1 base from J, leaving 12 bases between.